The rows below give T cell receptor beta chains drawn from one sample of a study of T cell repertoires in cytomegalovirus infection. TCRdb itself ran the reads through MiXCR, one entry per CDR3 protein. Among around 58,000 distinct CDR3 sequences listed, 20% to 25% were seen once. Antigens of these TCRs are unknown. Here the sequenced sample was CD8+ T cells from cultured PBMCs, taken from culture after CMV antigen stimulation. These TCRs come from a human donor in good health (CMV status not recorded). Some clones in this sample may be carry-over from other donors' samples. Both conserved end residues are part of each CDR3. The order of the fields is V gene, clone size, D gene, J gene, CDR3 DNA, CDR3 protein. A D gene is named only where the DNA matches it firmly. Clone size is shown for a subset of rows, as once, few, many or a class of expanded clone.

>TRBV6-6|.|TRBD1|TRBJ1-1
TGTGCCAGCAGCCAATTTCTCGACAGGGGACCTTTCTTT
CASSQFLDRGPFF
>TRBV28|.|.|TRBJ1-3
TGTGCCAGCAGTCTCACAGGACACGGCTCTGGAAACACCATATATTTT
CASSLTGHGSGNTIYF
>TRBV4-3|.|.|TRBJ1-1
TGCGCCAGCAGCCAAGGGGACAAGAACACTGAAGCTTTCTTT
CASSQGDKNTEAFF
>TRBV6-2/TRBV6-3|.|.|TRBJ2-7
TGTGCCAGCAGTTACTCGGAGACTAGCGAGCAGTACTTC
CASSYSETSEQYF
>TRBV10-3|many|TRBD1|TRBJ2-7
TGTGCCATCAGTGAGTCCAGGGGGTCTAGCTCCTACGAGCAGTACTTC
CAISESRGSSSYEQYF
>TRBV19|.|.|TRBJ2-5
TGTGCCAGTAGTGGCCCGTCCCAAGAGACCCAGTACTTC
CASSGPSQETQYF
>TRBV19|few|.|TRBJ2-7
TGTGCCAGTAGTATAGAAGACAGTATCTACGAGCAGTACTTC
CASSIEDSIYEQYF
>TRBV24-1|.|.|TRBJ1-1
TGTGCCACCAGTGATGGGGGTAGTTTCACTGAAGCTTTCTTT
CATSDGGSFTEAFF
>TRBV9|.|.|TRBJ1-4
TGTGCCAGCAGCGTAGGGGGGGCTGAGTGGGAAAAACTGTTTTTT
CASSVGGAEWEKLFF
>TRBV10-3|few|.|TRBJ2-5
TGTGCCATCAGTCGGACGGACGATTTGCAAGAGACCCAGTACTTC
CAISRTDDLQETQYF
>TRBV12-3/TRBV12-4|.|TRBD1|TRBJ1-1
TGTGCCAGCAGGGACAAGGGGGCCGGGCCTTTGAGGGGCACTGAAGCTTTCTTT
CASRDKGAGPLRGTEAFF
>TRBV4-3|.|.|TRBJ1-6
TGCGCCAGCAGCCAAGAAACAGGGATTTTTTCACCCCTCCACTTT
CASSQETGIFSPLHF
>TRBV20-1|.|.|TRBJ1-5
TGCAGTGCTAGTAGGGAGTATAGCAATCAGCCCCAGCATTTT
CSASREYSNQPQHF
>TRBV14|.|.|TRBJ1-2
TGTGCCAGCAGTACTGGGAACGGACCTAACTATGGCTACACCTTC
CASSTGNGPNYGYTF
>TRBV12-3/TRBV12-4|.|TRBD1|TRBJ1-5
TGTGCCAGCACTTCGGACAGGGGGGCCCAGCATTTT
CASTSDRGAQHF
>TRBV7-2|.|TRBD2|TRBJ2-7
TGTGCCAGCAGCTTAGCGGGGGTAGCGGGGGGGCCAGAGGACTACGAGCAGTACTTC
CASSLAGVAGGPEDYEQYF
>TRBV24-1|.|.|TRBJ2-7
TGTGCCACCAGTGGAGGGCAGGGGAACTCCTACGAGCAGTACTTC
CATSGGQGNSYEQYF
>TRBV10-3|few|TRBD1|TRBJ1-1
TGTGCCATCAGTGCCCCGTCGGGACAGCGAACTGAAGCTTTCTTT
CAISAPSGQRTEAFF
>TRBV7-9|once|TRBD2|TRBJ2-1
TGTGCCAGCAGGAAAGGCCTCCAGCGGGGGGGTGAGCAGTTCTTC
CASRKGLQRGGEQFF
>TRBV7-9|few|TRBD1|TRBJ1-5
TGTGCCAGCAGCCCGGACAGGAATCAGCCCCAGCATTTT
CASSPDRNQPQHF
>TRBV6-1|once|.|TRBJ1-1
TGTGCCAGCAGACCTAATCTACAGATAATGAACACTGAAGCTTTCTTT
CASRPNLQIMNTEAFF
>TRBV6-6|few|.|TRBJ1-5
TGTGCCAGCAGTTACCTACGGACAGAGAGCAATCAGCCCCAGCATTTT
CASSYLRTESNQPQHF
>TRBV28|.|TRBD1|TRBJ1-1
TGTGCCAGCAGACGACAGGGGTACACTGAAGCTTTCTTT
CASRRQGYTEAFF
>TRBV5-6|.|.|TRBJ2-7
TGTGCCAGCAGCTTAGGGCTAAAAGCCTACGAGCAGTACTTC
CASSLGLKAYEQYF
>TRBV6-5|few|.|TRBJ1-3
TGTGCCAGCAGCCCACTATATTTT
CASSPLYF
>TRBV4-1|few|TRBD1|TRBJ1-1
TGCGCCAGCAGCCAAGCCGGGACAGGGGGCTTTAGGACTGAAGCTTTCTTT
CASSQAGTGGFRTEAFF
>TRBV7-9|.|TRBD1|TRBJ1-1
TGTGCCAGCAGCTTAAGGGGGCAGGGGAACACTGAAGCTTTCTTT
CASSLRGQGNTEAFF
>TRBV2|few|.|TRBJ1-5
TGTGCCAGCGGGCAGGGGCCGCGAACGTATAGCAATCAGCCCCAGCATTTT
CASGQGPRTYSNQPQHF
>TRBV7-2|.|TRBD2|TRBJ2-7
TGTGCCAGCAGCTTAGGCCCCCTAGCGGCCACCTACGAGCAGTACTTC
CASSLGPLAATYEQYF
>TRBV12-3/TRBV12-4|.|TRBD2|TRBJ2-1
TGTGCCAGCAGTCACGGACTAGCGGGGGGGTTTGAGCAGTTCTTC
CASSHGLAGGFEQFF
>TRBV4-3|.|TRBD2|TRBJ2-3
TGCGCCAGCAGCCAGGAAGCGGGGGGGAAAAGCACAGATACGCAGTATTTT
CASSQEAGGKSTDTQYF
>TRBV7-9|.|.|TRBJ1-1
TGTGCCAGCAGCTTGCCCAGAGAGAACACTGAAGCTTTCTTT
CASSLPRENTEAFF
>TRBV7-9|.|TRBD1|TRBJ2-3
TGTGCCAGCAGCTTCCGGGACAGGGACAGCACAGATACGCAGTATTTT
CASSFRDRDSTDTQYF
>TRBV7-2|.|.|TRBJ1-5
TGTGCCAGCGCTATGGGGGGGGCGAATCAGCCCCAGCATTTT
CASAMGGANQPQHF
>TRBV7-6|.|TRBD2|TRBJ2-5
TGTGCCAGCAGCTTAATTTGGGGGGGCCAAGAGACCCAGTACTTC
CASSLIWGGQETQYF
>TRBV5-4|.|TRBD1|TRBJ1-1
TGTGCCAGCAGCTCAGACAGGGGCGCCGGGGTTTACACTGAAGCTTTCTTT
CASSSDRGAGVYTEAFF